This TCR beta chain was retrieved from a study of response to subunit inactivated influenza vaccine. This clonotype was counted many times. Its antigen remains unidentified. Study findings and constraints: The study's authors posited that every seasonal influenza vaccination enlists few new T cells.

CDR3 length equals 14 residues. The V gene lost 5 bases and the J gene lost 1 base, with 11 bases spanning the gap. TCRdb ran MiXCR on the RT-PCR reads and lists one entry per CDR3 protein. The data hold hundreds of thousands of distinct CDR3 sequences, with roughly 8.2% observed a single time. This specimen was PBMCs from blood, taken approximately 25 months after vaccination. The chain joins TRBV12-3 or TRBV12-4 to TRBJ1-1; D not certain. This clonotype was sampled from a man between 50 and 69 years old who received an inactivated influenza vaccine. CDR3 bases: TGTGCCAGCAGTCTCCGCCGGGGGAACACTGAAGCTTTCTTT. Its translation: CASSLRRGNTEAFF.